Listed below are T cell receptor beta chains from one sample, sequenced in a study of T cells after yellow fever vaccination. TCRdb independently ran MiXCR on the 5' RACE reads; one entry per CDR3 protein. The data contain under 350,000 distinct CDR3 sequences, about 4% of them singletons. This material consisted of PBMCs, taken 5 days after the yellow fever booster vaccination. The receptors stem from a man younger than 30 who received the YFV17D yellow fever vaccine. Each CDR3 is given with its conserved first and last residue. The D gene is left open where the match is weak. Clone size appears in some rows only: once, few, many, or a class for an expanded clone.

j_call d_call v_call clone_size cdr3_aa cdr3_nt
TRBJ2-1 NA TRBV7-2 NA CASSWQGGDEKQFF TGTGCCAGCAGCTGGCAGGGGGGGGATGAGAAGCAGTTCTTC
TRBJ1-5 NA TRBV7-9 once CASSKDLMGQPQHF TGTGCCAGCAGCAAAGACCTAATGGGTCAGCCCCAGCATTTT
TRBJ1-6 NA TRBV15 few CATSAQDSPLHF TGTGCCACCAGCGCCCAGGATTCACCCCTCCACTTT
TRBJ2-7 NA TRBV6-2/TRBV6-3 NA CASSYRDYEQYF TGTGCCAGCAGTTACAGGGACTACGAGCAGTACTTC
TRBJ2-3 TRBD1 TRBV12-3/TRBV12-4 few CASSQQGYSDTQYF TGTGCCAGCAGTCAACAGGGGTACTCAGATACGCAGTATTTT
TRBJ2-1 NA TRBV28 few CASRQRGSSYNEQFF TGTGCCAGCAGACAAAGGGGCAGCTCCTACAATGAGCAGTTCTTC
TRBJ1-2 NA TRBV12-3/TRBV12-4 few CASSPGIFYGYTF TGTGCCAGCAGTCCCGGAATATTTTATGGCTACACCTTC
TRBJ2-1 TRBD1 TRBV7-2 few CASSSGQGISYNEQFF TGTGCCAGCAGCTCCGGACAGGGGATCTCCTACAATGAGCAGTTCTTC
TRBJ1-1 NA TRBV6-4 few CASSASPGGDTEAFF TGTGCCAGCAGTGCCTCTCCGGGAGGTGACACTGAAGCTTTCTTT
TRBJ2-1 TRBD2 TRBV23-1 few CASTGGLAGGNEQFF TGCGCCAGCACTGGGGGACTAGCGGGGGGAAATGAGCAGTTCTTC
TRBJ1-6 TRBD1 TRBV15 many CATSRDFLDRPHSYNSPLHF TGTGCCACCAGCAGAGATTTCCTGGACAGGCCGCACTCCTATAATTCACCCCTCCACTTT
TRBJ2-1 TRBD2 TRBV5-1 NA CASSLTSAGSSYNEQFF TGCGCCAGCAGCCTCACGTCAGCGGGGAGTTCCTACAATGAGCAGTTCTTC
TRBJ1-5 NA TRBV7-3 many CASSLRRGQPQHF TGTGCCAGCAGCTTAAGGAGGGGTCAGCCCCAGCATTTT
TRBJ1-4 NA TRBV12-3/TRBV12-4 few CASSPRGGVVEKLFF TGTGCCAGCAGTCCTCGCGGAGGGGTAGTGGAAAAACTGTTTTTT
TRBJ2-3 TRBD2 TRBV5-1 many CASSLDGGGDTQYF TGCGCCAGCAGCTTGGACGGGGGGGGGGATACGCAGTATTTT
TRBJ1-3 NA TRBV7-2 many CASSLGPNSGNTIYF TGTGCCAGCAGCTTAGGTCCGAACTCTGGAAACACCATATATTTT
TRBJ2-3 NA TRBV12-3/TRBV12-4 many CASTLLGLTDTQYF TGTGCCAGCACTTTACTAGGTCTCACAGATACGCAGTATTTT
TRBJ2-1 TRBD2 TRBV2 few CASSVRLAGGGSKQFF TGTGCCAGCAGTGTGAGGCTAGCGGGGGGTGGGAGTAAGCAGTTCTTC
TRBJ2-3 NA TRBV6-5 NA CASSLGNGVNPTDTQYF TGTGCCAGCAGTCTAGGAAACGGTGTGAACCCCACAGATACGCAGTATTTT
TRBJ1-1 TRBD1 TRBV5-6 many CASSLDGQGEAFF TGTGCCAGCAGCTTGGACGGACAGGGTGAAGCTTTCTTT
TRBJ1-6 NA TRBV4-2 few CASSQDPGWDNSPLHF TGTGCCAGCAGCCAAGATCCAGGTTGGGATAATTCACCCCTCCACTTT
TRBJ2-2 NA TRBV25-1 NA CASSGLGGATRELFF TGTGCCAGCAGTGGCTTGGGGGGGGCTACCCGGGAGCTGTTTTTT
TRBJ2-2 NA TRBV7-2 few CASSPLATGELFF TGTGCCAGCAGCCCCCTAGCAACCGGGGAGCTGTTTTTT
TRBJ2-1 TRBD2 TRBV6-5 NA CASSYSSSAGGSYNEQFF TGTGCCAGCAGTTACTCGAGTTCGGCGGGGGGTTCCTACAATGAGCAGTTCTTC
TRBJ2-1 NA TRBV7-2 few CASSRRRQGGNEQFF TGTGCCAGCAGCCGACGCCGACAGGGAGGCAATGAGCAGTTCTTC
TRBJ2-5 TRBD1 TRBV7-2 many CASSPDRAQETQYF TGTGCCAGCAGTCCAGACAGGGCCCAAGAGACCCAGTACTTC
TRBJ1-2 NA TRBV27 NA CASSFNTGRSYGYTF TGTGCCAGCAGTTTCAATACAGGGCGAAGCTATGGCTACACCTTC
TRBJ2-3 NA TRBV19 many CASTPEGADTQYF TGTGCCAGTACCCCCGAGGGTGCGGATACGCAGTATTTT
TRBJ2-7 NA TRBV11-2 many CASSLARFSGIEQYF TGTGCCAGCAGCTTAGCTCGCTTCTCCGGAATAGAGCAGTACTTC
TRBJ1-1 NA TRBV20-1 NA CSAGNTEAFF TGCAGTGCTGGAAACACTGAAGCTTTCTTT